Below, 13 T cell receptor beta chains from the same sample are listed, as sequenced in a study of blood T cell repertoires in COVID-19. Produced via immunoSEQ multiplex PCR; TCRdb's table is partial and in-frame only. The repertoire holds more than 350,000 clones, with around 87% as singletons. The sequenced sample consisted of peripheral blood. The receptors shown here come from a woman between 25 and 40 years old with COVID-19, enrolled during active disease.

This chain connects TRBV28 to TRBJ2-3; D unclear. The V gene's germline CDR1 is MDHEN and CDR2 SYDVKM. With 4 bases removed from V and 2 bases from J, the gap between germline ends came to 10 bases. The CDR3 extends over 14 amino acids. The CDR3 here is CASSSTTYTDTQYF. CDR3 nucleotides: TGTGCCAGCAGTTCCACTACGTACACAGATACGCAGTATTTT.

The CDR3 spells CASGLVGGRGEQYF. The CDR3 bases are TGTGCCAGCGGATTGGTGGGCGGGAGGGGCGAGCAGTACTTC. This chain links TRBV7-2 with TRBJ2-7, with 9 bases identical to TRBD2. V was pared by 8 bases and J by 6 bases, with 11 bases of the junction left unmatched. Germline V gene data show CDR1 as SGHTA and CDR2 as FQGNSA. This CDR3 is built from 14 residues.

The CDR3 nucleotides read TGTGCCAGCAGCTTAGTGAGGGGGTTCTACAATGAGCAGTTCTTC. Encoded protein: CASSLVRGFYNEQFF. The genes are TRBV11-2 and TRBJ2-1, with D possibly being TRBD1 (6 bases). This CDR3 region has 15 residues. V lost 1 base and J lost 3, with 10 bases in between. Germline CDR1 reads SGHAT; CDR2 reads FQNNGV. The entire variable domain, with the rest obtained from reference TRBV11-2 and TRBJ2-1, is as follows: EAGVAQSPRYKIIEKRQSVAFWCNPISGHATLYWYQQILGQGPKLLIQFQNNGVVDDSQLPKDRFSAERLKGVDSTLKIQPAKLEDSAVYLCASSLVRGFYNEQFFGPGTRLTVL.

This clone was picked up one time. The V and J genes are TRBV7-2 and TRBJ1-1; D gene uncertain. Trimming removed 5 bases from V and 1 base from J, with 17 bases in between. Looked up from germline, CDR1 is SGHTA and CDR2 is FQGNSA. The CDR3 extends over 16 amino acids. The CDR3 region has the DNA TGTGCCAGCAGCCCATGGGCGTCGGCGACGAACACTGAAGCTTTCTTT. Protein: CASSPWASATNTEAFF.

The rearrangement joins TRBV28 to TRBJ2-2, with 8 bases lining up with TRBD1. Germline V gene sequence: CDR1 MDHEN, CDR2 SYDVKM. The CDR3 covers 14 residues. V lost 10 bases to trimming and J lost 5 bases; unmatched junction nucleotides: 9. CDR3 in amino acids: CANGTGLRTGELFF. The CDR3 region has the DNA TGTGCCAACGGGACAGGCCTGAGGACCGGGGAGCTGTTTTTT.

V is TRBV6-4 and J is TRBJ2-1, with 7 positions matching TRBD2. With 4 bases clipped from V and 2 bases from J, the junction kept 5 bases outside the gene matches. The CDR3 consists of 15 residues. Germline CDR1 and CDR2: MRHNA and SNTAGT. The CDR3 DNA is TGTGCCAGCAGTGCTGAGGGAGGGACCTACAATGAGCAGTTCTTC. Its translation is CASSAEGGTYNEQFF.

This clone was detected only once. The chain has TRBV19 and TRBJ1-1, with D perhaps TRBD1 (5 bases). V lost 3 bases, J lost 1 base, and 12 bases lay in between. Germline CDR1 reads LNHDA; CDR2 reads SQIVND (reference sequence). The CDR3 is made up of 15 amino acids. In nucleotides, the CDR3 is TGTGCCAGTAGTATTTCCGGGACTTCGAACACTGAAGCTTTCTTT. Amino acids: CASSISGTSNTEAFF.

J is TRBJ1-4 and V is TRBV6-6; the D gene is possibly TRBD1 (6 bases). The CDR3 loop spans 15 amino acids. The V gene lost 0 bases and the J gene lost 6 bases, with 11 bases spanning the gap. Germline CDR1 MNHNY, CDR2 SVGAGI (reference sequence). The CDR3 nucleotides read TGTGCCAGCAGTTACTCGAGGGGGACCGATGAAAAACTGTTTTTT. Translation: CASSYSRGTDEKLFF.

V gene TRBV2 combines with J gene TRBJ2-2; 8 positions match TRBD2. With 5 bases clipped from V and 5 bases from J, the junction kept 10 bases outside the gene matches. The CDR3 has 16 residues. CDR1 and CDR2 (germline): SNHLY, FYNNEI. The CDR3 region has the DNA TGTGCCAGCAGTCCCGAAGCGGGAGTCGGGACCGGGGAGCTGTTTTTT. It encodes CASSPEAGVGTGELFF. The full variable domain, completed using reference TRBV2 and TRBJ2-2, is EPEVTQTPSHQVTQMGQEVILRCVPISNHLYFYWYRQILGQKVEFLVSFYNNEISEKSEIFDDQFSVERPDGSNFTLKIRSTKLEDSAMYFCASSPEAGVGTGELFFGEGSRLTVL.

The chain combines TRBV18 with TRBJ1-1; D remains ambiguous. CDR3 length: 12 residues. The germline V gene has CDR1 KGHSH and CDR2 LQKENI. The germline V and J ends were trimmed by 1 base and 7 bases, with 7 bases remaining between them. In DNA, the CDR3 is TGTGCCAGCTCACCACTCGGTGATGAAGCTTTCTTT. Translation gives CASSPLGDEAFF. The variable domain in full, with the rest retrieved from reference TRBV18 and TRBJ1-1, is NAGVMQNPRHLVRRRGQEARLRCSPMKGHSHVYWYRQLPEEGLKFMVYLQKENIIDESGMPKERFSAEFPKEGPSILRIQQVVRGDSAAYFCASSPLGDEAFFGQGTRLTVV.

The V gene is TRBV28, the J gene TRBJ2-7, with TRBD2 matching over 7 bases. Germline V gives CDR1 MDHEN, CDR2 SYDVKM. The CDR3 length is 15 residues. V was pared by 3 bases and J by 4 bases, with 9 bases of the junction left unmatched. For the CDR3, the DNA is TGTGCCAGCAGTTTTGCTAGCGGTAACCCGTACGAGCAGTACTTC. This encodes CASSFASGNPYEQYF.

This chain joins TRBV7-8 and TRBJ2-2; D perhaps matches TRBD1 (6 bases). The CDR3 extends over 15 amino acids. V was pared by 4 bases and J by 1 base, with 10 bases between. Germline CDR1 is SGHVS and CDR2 is FQNEAQ. CDR3 DNA: TGTGCCAGCAGCTCCAGGGGAGAGAACACCGGGGAGCTGTTTTTT. Its translation: CASSSRGENTGELFF.

The chain recombines TRBV6-5 with TRBJ1-3; D call uncertain. V lost 7 bases, J lost 0 bases, and 10 bases lay in between. Per germline, CDR1 MNHEY and CDR2 SVGAGI. CDR3 length: 14 residues. CDR3 bases: TGTGCCAGCACCGAAGGAGGCTCTGGAAACACCATATATTTT. Protein sequence: CASTEGGSGNTIYF.